A selection of T cell receptor beta chains follows, all from one sample in a study of a mutant IDH1 vaccine in newly diagnosed glioma. Sequencing used immunoSEQ multiplex PCR; TCRdb keeps in-frame clones, though not all of them. This sample yields tens of thousands of clones, of which over 70% are seen a single time; around 5% belongs to the top ten. Their recognized antigens are unknown. The specimen comprised PBMCs, sampled from a glioma patient whose treatment included an IDH1 peptide vaccine. The receptors originated from a man aged 50-60 years with glioma. The CDR3 runs from the conserved cysteine through the conserved F or W. D genes are given only for firm matches. For some rows the clone size is stated as once, few or many, or as a class when expanded; others skip it.

TRBD1	TRBV4-3	.	TRBJ2-5	TGCGCCAGCAGCCAGTGGGACAGGGAGACCCAGTACTTC	CASSQWDRETQYF
.	TRBV5-1	.	TRBJ2-5	TGCGCCAGCAGCCCGACGGCAGGGGACCAAGAGACCCAGTACTTC	CASSPTAGDQETQYF
TRBD1	TRBV30	.	TRBJ1-5	TGTGCCTGGAGTGAGGGACAGGGTACCAATCAGCCCCAGCATTTT	CAWSEGQGTNQPQHF
.	TRBV7-9	few	TRBJ1-1	TGTGCCAGCAGCAACCGGGACACCCTGATGGACACTGAAGCTTTCTTT	CASSNRDTLMDTEAFF
TRBD2	TRBV27	.	TRBJ2-1	TGTGCCAGCAGTTCGGTAGCGGGGGGGTACAATGAGCAGTTCTTC	CASSSVAGGYNEQFF
TRBD1	TRBV5-5	.	TRBJ2-7	TGTGCCAGCAGCTTGCAGGGGGCATCCTACGAGCAGTACTTC	CASSLQGASYEQYF
.	TRBV4-1	once	TRBJ1-1	TGCGCCAGCAGCCAAGATTCCAGGGACACTGAAGCTTTCTTT	CASSQDSRDTEAFF
.	TRBV6-5	.	TRBJ2-1	TGTGCCAGCATTGACTCCTTCGGAGGTGAGCAGTTCTTC	CASIDSFGGEQFF
TRBD1	TRBV27	.	TRBJ1-4	TGTGCCAGCAGTCCGACAGGGGCCAATGAAAAACTGTTTTTT	CASSPTGANEKLFF
.	TRBV7-2	.	TRBJ1-3	TGTGCCAGCAGCTTAAAGCGTGGGTATCAAAACACCATATATTTT	CASSLKRGYQNTIYF
.	TRBV20-1	.	TRBJ2-3	TGCAGTGCTAGCTCGGCAGATACGCAGTATTTT	CSASSADTQYF
.	TRBV19	few	TRBJ1-5	TGTGCCAGTAGTCAGACAAATAGCAATCAGCCCCAGCATTTT	CASSQTNSNQPQHF
TRBD1	TRBV5-5	few	TRBJ1-4	TGTGCCAGCAGCTTTACAGGGGGCGCGAACGAAAAACTGTTTTTT	CASSFTGGANEKLFF
.	TRBV6-6	.	TRBJ1-2	TGTGCCAGCAGTTACTCGAATCCAGTGGATGGCTACACCTTC	CASSYSNPVDGYTF
.	TRBV14	few	TRBJ2-7	TGTGCCAGCAGCTACCTCCCAGGGCCAGAGCAGTACTTC	CASSYLPGPEQYF
.	TRBV5-8	.	TRBJ1-5	TGTGCCAGCACCCCCGGCAGGGGAATTAGCAATCAGCCCCAGCATTTT	CASTPGRGISNQPQHF
TRBD1	TRBV15	.	TRBJ2-7	TGTGCCACCAGCAGAGTAGGGACAGGGGTGACCCACGAGCAGTACTTC	CATSRVGTGVTHEQYF
.	TRBV9	.	TRBJ1-5	TGTGCCAGCAGCGTAGGAGCGGGCGAGCAGCCCCAGCATTTT	CASSVGAGEQPQHF
.	TRBV11-1	.	TRBJ2-6	TGTGCCAGCAGCTTAAGGGATACTGGGGCCAACGTCCTGACTTTC	CASSLRDTGANVLTF
TRBD1	TRBV15	.	TRBJ2-5	TGTGCCACCAGCGGCCGGGACAGGGGGACCCAGTACTTC	CATSGRDRGTQYF
.	TRBV13	.	TRBJ2-7	TGTGCCAGCAGCCCTAGTGGCTCCGGGGGGCTCGAGCAGTACTTC	CASSPSGSGGLEQYF
.	TRBV6-5	.	TRBJ1-1	TGTGCCAGCAGTTCTAGACACTTGAACACTGAAGCTTTCTTT	CASSSRHLNTEAFF
.	TRBV29-1	.	TRBJ1-1	TGCAGCGTCCGGGGGGGATTCGAAGCTTTCTTT	CSVRGGFEAFF
.	TRBV2	.	TRBJ1-3	TGTGCCAGCAGTGTAGGCCCTGGAAACACCATATATTTT	CASSVGPGNTIYF
.	TRBV7-9	.	TRBJ1-4	TGTGCCAGCAGCGAGAGGGAGGGGTATGAAAAACTGTTTTTT	CASSEREGYEKLFF
.	TRBV9	.	TRBJ1-2	TGTGCCAGCAGCGGACAGCTAGCTTCTGGAGGCTACACCTTC	CASSGQLASGGYTF
.	TRBV5-1	.	TRBJ1-2	TGCGCCAGCAGCTTGACAGCTAACTATGGCTACACCTTC	CASSLTANYGYTF
.	TRBV19	.	TRBJ2-5	TGTGCCAGTAGTATGAGGGGAACCACAGAGACCCAGTACTTC	CASSMRGTTETQYF
TRBD1	TRBV5-1	once	TRBJ2-7	TGCGCCAGCAGCTGGGAGGACAGGGTGGGCGAGCAGTACTTC	CASSWEDRVGEQYF
.	TRBV20-1	.	TRBJ2-1	TGCAGTGCTAGAGATGAGGAGCAGTTCTTC	CSARDEEQFF
TRBD1	TRBV9	few	TRBJ1-6	TGTGCCAGCAGCGTAGGGGGGACAGGGGAATCACCCCTCCACTTT	CASSVGGTGESPLHF
.	TRBV25-1	.	TRBJ1-3	TGTGCCAGCAGTGTAGCTGGGGGATATGGAAACACCATATATTTT	CASSVAGGYGNTIYF
.	TRBV28	.	TRBJ1-2	TGTGCCAGCAGTTTATACAGGGCCGGGGGCTATGGCTACACCTTC	CASSLYRAGGYGYTF
.	TRBV6-5	.	TRBJ1-5	TGTGCCAGCAGTTACGGGCAGGGCAATCAGCCCCAGCATTTT	CASSYGQGNQPQHF
.	TRBV5-1	few	TRBJ1-6	TGCGCCAGCAGCTTGTCCGAAAATTTTTCACCCCTCCACTTT	CASSLSENFSPLHF